The rows below give T cell receptor beta chains drawn from one sample of a study of OX40 agonist ivuxolimab in advanced cancers. The data were produced by immunoSEQ multiplex PCR, yet TCRdb's version contains in-frame clones alone and is incomplete. The repertoire has some 77,000 clones, over 85% of them found once; the top ten carry approximately 0.32%. Here the sequenced sample was CD4+ or CD8+ T cells sorted from blood, taken in a trial of the OX40 agonist ivuxolimab. The receptor set was obtained from an adult with an advanced solid tumor such as melanoma, head and neck, liver or kidney cancer. Both conserved end residues are trimmed from each CDR3. Clone size is not always given. Where it is, it says once, few, many or a class for expanded clones.

>.|TRBV27
ASSLGQSTGELF
>.|TRBV6-5
ASSYAPRTAGEQY
>once|TRBV7-8
ASSFGPYNEQF
>once|TRBV7-9
ASSGGGVETQY
>once|TRBV14
ASSQDLRGGNEQF
>.|TRBV28
AGRGQGEGYGGYT
>.|TRBV9
ASSVGADGRVETQY
>once|TRBV7-6
ASSLEALDTEAF
>once|TRBV19
ATQDYNTDTQY
>.|TRBV5-3
ARSCRLAGTYDEQF
>.|TRBV7-2
ASSRHRPGLEPTQETQY
>once|TRBV5-1
ASSSGLAADTQY
>.|TRBV9
ASSGHISGGEQY
>.|TRBV5-6
ASSSQETQY
>.|TRBV7-2
ASSFDRAGNTIY
>.|TRBV19
ASSIEEGGENTEAF
>.|TRBV7-9
ASSLVGSSNQPQH
>.|TRBV12-5
ASGKGLASGDEQF
>.|TRBV30
AWSVQGEQY
>.|TRBV25-1
ASSDRTGLYNEQF
>.|TRBV7-8
ASSLSLNTEAF
>.|TRBV28
ASSAPGGASYNEQF
>.|TRBV18
ASSPEGRETQY
>.|TRBV6-1
ASSDRKLIQGTQY